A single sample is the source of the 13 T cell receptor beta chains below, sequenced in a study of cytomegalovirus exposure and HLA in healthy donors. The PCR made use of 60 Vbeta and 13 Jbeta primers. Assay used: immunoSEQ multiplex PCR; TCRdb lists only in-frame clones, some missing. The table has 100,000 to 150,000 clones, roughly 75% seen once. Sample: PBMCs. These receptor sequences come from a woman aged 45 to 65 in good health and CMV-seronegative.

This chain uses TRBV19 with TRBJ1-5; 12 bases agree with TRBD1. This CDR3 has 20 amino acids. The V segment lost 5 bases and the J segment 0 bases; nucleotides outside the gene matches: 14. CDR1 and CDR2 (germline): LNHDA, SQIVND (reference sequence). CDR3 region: CASSPNLRDRGPNSNQPQHF. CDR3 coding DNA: TGTGCCAGTAGTCCCAATCTCCGGGACAGGGGGCCGAATAGCAATCAGCCCCAGCATTTT. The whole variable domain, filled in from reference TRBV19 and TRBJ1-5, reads DGGITQSPKYLFRKEGQNVTLSCEQNLNHDAMYWYRQDPGQGLRLIYYSQIVNDFQKGDIAEGYSVSREKKESFPLTVTSAQKNPTAFYLCASSPNLRDRGPNSNQPQHFGDGTRLSIL.

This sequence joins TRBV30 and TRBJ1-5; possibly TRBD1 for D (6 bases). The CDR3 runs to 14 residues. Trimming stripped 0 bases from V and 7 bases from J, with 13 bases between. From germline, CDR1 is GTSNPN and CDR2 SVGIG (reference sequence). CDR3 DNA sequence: TGTGCCTGGAGTGTCCTACAGGGTGGACAGCCCCAGCATTTT. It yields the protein CAWSVLQGGQPQHF.

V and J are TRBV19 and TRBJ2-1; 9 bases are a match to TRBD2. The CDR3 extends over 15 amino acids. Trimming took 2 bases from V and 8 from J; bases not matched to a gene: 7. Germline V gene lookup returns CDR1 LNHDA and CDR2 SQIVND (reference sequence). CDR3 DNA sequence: TGTGCCAGTAGTATAAGCGCGGGGGGGACATATGAGCAGTTCTTC. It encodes CASSISAGGTYEQFF.

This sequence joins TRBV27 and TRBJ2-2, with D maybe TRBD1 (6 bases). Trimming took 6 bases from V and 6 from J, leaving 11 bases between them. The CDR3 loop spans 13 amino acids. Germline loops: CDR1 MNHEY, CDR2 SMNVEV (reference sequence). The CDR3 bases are TGTGCCAGCAGCGTGACAGGCCCCGGGGAGCTGTTTTTT. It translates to CASSVTGPGELFF.

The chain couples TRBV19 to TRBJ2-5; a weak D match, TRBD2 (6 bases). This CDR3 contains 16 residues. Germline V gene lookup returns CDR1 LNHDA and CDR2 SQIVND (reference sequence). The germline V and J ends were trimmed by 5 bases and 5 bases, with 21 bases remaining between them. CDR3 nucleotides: TGTGCCAGTAGTCCCCGGGAGCAAATCTCCCGGGAGACCCAGTACTTC. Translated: CASSPREQISRETQYF.

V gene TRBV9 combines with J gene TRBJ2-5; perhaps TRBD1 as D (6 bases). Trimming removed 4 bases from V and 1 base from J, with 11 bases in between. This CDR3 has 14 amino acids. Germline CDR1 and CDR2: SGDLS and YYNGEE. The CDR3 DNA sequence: TGTGCCAGCAGCCCGCAGGGGTCCCAAGAGACCCAGTACTTC. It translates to CASSPQGSQETQYF.

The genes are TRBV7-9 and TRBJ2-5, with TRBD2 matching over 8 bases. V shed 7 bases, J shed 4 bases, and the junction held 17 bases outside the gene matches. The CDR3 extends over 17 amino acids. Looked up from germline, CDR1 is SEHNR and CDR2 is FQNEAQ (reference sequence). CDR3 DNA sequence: TGTGCCAGCATCCCATCCGGGGGGGCGGGAGCGGCAGAGACCCAGTACTTC. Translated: CASIPSGGAGAAETQYF.

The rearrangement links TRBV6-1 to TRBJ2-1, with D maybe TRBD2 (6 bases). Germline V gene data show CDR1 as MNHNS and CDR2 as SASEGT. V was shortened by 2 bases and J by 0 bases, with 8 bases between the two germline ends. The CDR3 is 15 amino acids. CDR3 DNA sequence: TGTGCCAGCAGTGAACTAGCGTTCTCCTACAATGAGCAGTTCTTC. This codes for CASSELAFSYNEQFF.

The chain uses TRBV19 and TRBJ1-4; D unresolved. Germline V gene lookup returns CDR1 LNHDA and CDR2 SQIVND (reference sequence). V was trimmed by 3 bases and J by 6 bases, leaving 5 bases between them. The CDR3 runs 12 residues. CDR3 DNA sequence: TGTGCCAGTAGTATTAGTGATGAAAAACTGTTTTTT. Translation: CASSISDEKLFF.

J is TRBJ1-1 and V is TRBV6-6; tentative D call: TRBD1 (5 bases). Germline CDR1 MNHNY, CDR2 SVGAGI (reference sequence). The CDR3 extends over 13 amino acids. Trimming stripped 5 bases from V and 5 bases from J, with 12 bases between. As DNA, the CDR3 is TGTGCCAGCAGTCTCGGGGGGGGGACTGAAGCTTTCTTT. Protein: CASSLGGGTEAFF.

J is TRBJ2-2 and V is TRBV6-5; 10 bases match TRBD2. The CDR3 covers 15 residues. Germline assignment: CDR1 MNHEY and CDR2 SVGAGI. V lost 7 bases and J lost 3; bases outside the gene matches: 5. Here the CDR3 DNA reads TGTGCCAGCACGGGAGCGGGAGGGTACACCGGGGAGCTGTTTTTT. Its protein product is CASTGAGGYTGELFF.

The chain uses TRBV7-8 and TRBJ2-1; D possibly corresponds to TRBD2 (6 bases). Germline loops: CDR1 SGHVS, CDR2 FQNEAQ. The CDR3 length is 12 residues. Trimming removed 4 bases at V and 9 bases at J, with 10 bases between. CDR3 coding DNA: TGTGCCAGCAGCTCGCGGGACTTTGAGCAGTTCTTC. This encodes CASSSRDFEQFF.

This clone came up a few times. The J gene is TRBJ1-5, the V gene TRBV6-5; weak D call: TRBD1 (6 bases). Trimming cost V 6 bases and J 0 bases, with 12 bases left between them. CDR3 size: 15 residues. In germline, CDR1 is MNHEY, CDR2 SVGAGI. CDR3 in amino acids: CASSRTDPSNQPQHF. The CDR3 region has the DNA TGTGCCAGCAGCAGGACAGATCCTAGCAATCAGCCCCAGCATTTT.